These 21 T cell receptor beta chains share one sample of origin, sequenced in a study of blood T cells in healthy people across ages (dated by TCRdb to the mid-2010s). Libraries were made using 5' RACE. Instrument on record: Illumina HiSeq 2500. A second PCR of about 6 to 11 cycles was performed with a sample-barcoded 5' primer and a J-beta primer mix. TCRdb redid the processing of the public reads, applying fastp at Q25 and MiXCR, and retained in-frame beta chains. Merged by CDR3 protein, the rows form single entries marked with the most common genes and DNA. For this sample the table gives around 870,000 distinct CDR3 sequences, of which around 28% were detected only once. 17% of the sample lies in the top ten. The sequencing sample was made of blood. These receptors were obtained from an elderly woman in good health.

This clonotype was counted only a few times. The V and J genes are TRBV5-1 and TRBJ1-5; 7 bases are a match to TRBD1. Trimming cost V 4 bases and J 4 bases; bases outside gene matches: 8. CDR3 length equals 15 residues. CDR1 is SGHRS and CDR2 is YFSETQ in the germline V gene. The CDR3 DNA sequence: TGCGCCAGCAGCCCTGGGACAGACCCAAATCAGCCCCAGCATTTT. Translation gives CASSPGTDPNQPQHF.

This clonotype was counted many times. V usage is TRBV7-2 and J usage is TRBJ2-7, with 8 nucleotides matching TRBD1. TRBJ2-5 explains the end of the DNA better; the J call may be wrong. Per germline, CDR1 SGHTA and CDR2 FQGNSA. The CDR3 is made up of 14 amino acids. The CDR3 coding sequence is TGTGCCAGCAGCTCCCAGGGGGCGATGGAGACCCAGTACTTC. Translating it yields CASSSQGAMETQYF.

Concerning this clonotype itself: It may be a read error: a sequence one base away is much more abundant. This chain links TRBV10-1 with TRBJ2-6; tentatively, D is TRBD1 (5 bases). From germline, CDR1 is WNHNN and CDR2 SYGVQD (reference sequence). CDR3 length: 15 amino acids. The CDR3 DNA is TGCGCCAGCAGTGAGTCTATCTCTGGGGCCAACGTCCGGACTTTC. Its protein product is CASSESISGANVRTF.

The chain has TRBV18 and TRBJ1-6; D is unresolved. V lost 3 bases to trimming and J lost 6 bases, with 9 bases between them. The length of the CDR3 is 14 residues. Per germline, CDR1 KGHSH and CDR2 LQKENI. The CDR3 sequence is CASSPDFTNSPLHF. As DNA, the CDR3 is TGTGCCAGCTCACCGGACTTTACTAATTCACCCCTCCACTTT.

The chain couples TRBV6-2 or TRBV6-3 to TRBJ2-5; 7 bases line up with TRBD2. Germline CDR1 reads MNHEY; CDR2 reads SVGEGT. V lost 7 bases and J lost 1; bases outside the gene matches: 9. The length of the CDR3 is 15 residues. CDR3 DNA: TGTGCCAGCAAAGCTCGGGGGGTTTCCCAAGAGACCCAGTACTTC. This codes for CASKARGVSQETQYF.

At least ten counts were recorded for this clonotype. This chain links TRBV25-1 with TRBJ2-1; D perhaps matches TRBD1 (7 bases). Germline V gives CDR1 MGHDK, CDR2 SYGVNS. This CDR3 spans 13 amino acids. Trimming left V 4 bases short and J 9 bases short, with 13 bases between. In DNA, the CDR3 is TGTGCCAGCAGTGGCTACAGGGGAGGTGAGCAGTTCTTC. This sequence encodes CASSGYRGGEQFF.

This clonotype was observed many times. This chain links TRBV7-2 with TRBJ1-5; TRBD1 agrees at 7 bases. This CDR3 has 15 amino acids. With V trimmed by 4 bases and J by 3 bases, 6 bases remained unmatched. Germline-derived CDR1 and CDR2 are SGHTA and FQGNSA. This CDR3 is CASSSDRTHNQPQHF. CDR3 DNA: TGTGCCAGCAGCTCGGACAGGACTCACAATCAGCCCCAGCATTTT.

This clonotype showed up many times. This sequence joins TRBV7-2 and TRBJ2-5; 7 bases map to TRBD2. The length of the CDR3 is 16 residues. CDR1 and CDR2 (germline): SGHTA, FQGNSA. V gave up 4 bases and J gave up 4 bases; unmatched junction bases: 12. The CDR3 loop is CASSYYSGPSPETQYF. Here the CDR3 DNA reads TGTGCCAGCAGCTACTATAGCGGGCCCTCCCCAGAGACCCAGTACTTC.

The chain joins TRBV6-2 or TRBV6-3 to TRBJ1-1; tentatively, D is TRBD1 (5 bases). Germline V gives CDR1 MNHEY, CDR2 SVGEGT. The germline V and J ends were trimmed by 6 bases and 2 bases, with 16 bases remaining between them. This CDR3 contains 15 residues. CDR3 coding DNA: TGTGCCAGCAGGGGGACGGGACTCCGAAACACTGAAGCTTTCTTT. Its protein is CASRGTGLRNTEAFF.

The table lists this clonotype with many counts. The J gene is TRBJ1-2, the V gene TRBV6-2 or TRBV6-3; no reliable D call. The CDR3 loop spans 11 amino acids. V was cut by 0 bases and J by 9 bases, with 5 bases left in between. CDR1 and CDR2 from the germline V gene are MNHEY and SVGEGT. The CDR3 DNA reads TGTGCCAGCAGTTACTCGAACCGCTACACCTTC. Residues: CASSYSNRYTF.

This clonotype was recorded once. The gene calls are TRBV28 and TRBJ1-1; unclear D gene. The germline V gene has CDR1 MDHEN and CDR2 SYDVKM. Trimming left V 5 bases short and J 10 bases short, with 14 bases between. The CDR3 length is 12 residues. CDR3 amino acids: CASSPPWESAFF. The CDR3 region has the DNA TGTGCCAGCAGTCCACCGTGGGAATCAGCTTTCTTT.

In its sample, this clonotype was seen a few times. This clone may be a read error of a much larger clone one base away. This sequence joins TRBV6-2 or TRBV6-3 and TRBJ2-7; 9 nucleotides line up with TRBD2. V shed 6 bases and J 3 bases; nucleotides not matched to a gene: 6. This CDR3 contains 14 residues. Per germline, CDR1 MNHEY and CDR2 SVGEGT. CDR3 residues: CASRGQAGGYEQYF. The CDR3 DNA follows: TGTGCCAGCAGGGGACAAGCGGGAGGCTACGAGCAGTACTTC.

This clonotype was found many times. The chain joins TRBV20-1 to TRBJ2-1, with 12 bases fitting TRBD2. Germline assignment: CDR1 DFQATT and CDR2 SNEGSKA (reference sequence). The CDR3 covers 13 residues. V lost 5 bases to trimming and J lost 9 bases; unmatched junction nucleotides: 5. CDR3 nucleotide sequence: TGCAGTGCTGAGAGGACTAGCGGGGTTGAGCAGTTCTTC. Translated: CSAERTSGVEQFF.

This clonotype was seen a few times. The chain couples TRBV7-8 to TRBJ1-2; TRBD1 agrees at 11 bases. V dropped 5 bases and J dropped 0; count of bases not matched to a gene: 8. The CDR3 extends over 17 amino acids. CDR1 and CDR2 (germline): SGHVS, FQNEAQ. The DNA of the CDR3 is TGTGCCAGCAGCCCAGGAGGGACAGGGGGTGCTAACTATGGCTACACCTTC. Protein: CASSPGGTGGANYGYTF.

The V and J genes are TRBV11-2 and TRBJ2-2, with 10 bases lining up with TRBD2. The CDR3 runs 15 residues. Unmatched junction bases numbered 8, after V lost 4 bases and J lost 9 bases. CDR1 and CDR2 (germline): SGHAT, FQNNGV. CDR3: CASSSGLAALRELFF. Written as DNA, the CDR3 is TGTGCCAGCAGCTCCGGACTAGCGGCCTTGAGGGAGCTGTTTTTT. The entire variable domain, with the rest obtained from reference TRBV11-2 and TRBJ2-2, is as follows: EAGVAQSPRYKIIEKRQSVAFWCNPISGHATLYWYQQILGQGPKLLIQFQNNGVVDDSQLPKDRFSAERLKGVDSTLKIQPAKLEDSAVYLCASSSGLAALRELFFGEGSRLTVL.

The chain is built from TRBV3-1 and TRBJ2-5, with D possibly TRBD1 on 6 matching bases. Trimming took off 5 bases at V and 9 bases at J, with 22 bases between the two ends. The CDR3 is 15 amino acids. Germline assignment: CDR1 LGHDT and CDR2 YNNKEL (reference sequence). The CDR3 DNA reads as TGTGCCAGCAGCTACAGGGCCGGGCTTCCCGACTCCCAGTACTTC. Protein sequence: CASSYRAGLPDSQYF.

The chain links TRBV20-1 to TRBJ2-3; TRBD1 matches 8 bases. The V and J ends lost 5 bases and 2 bases, in that order; junction bases with no gene match: 9. The germline V gene has CDR1 DFQATT and CDR2 SNEGSKA (reference sequence). There are 15 residues in the CDR3. The CDR3: CSAPPQDRATDTQYF. For the CDR3, the DNA is TGCAGTGCTCCTCCTCAGGACAGGGCCACAGATACGCAGTATTTT.

This clonotype appeared a few times. V gene TRBV4-3 combines with J gene TRBJ2-5, with D possibly being TRBD1 or TRBD2 (5 bases each). CDR1 and CDR2 (germline): LGHNA, YSLEER. The CDR3 covers 15 residues. V lost 2 bases and J 4 bases, leaving 14 bases between the germline ends. The DNA for the CDR3 is TGCGCCAGCAGCCAACGACCCCGAGGGGCAGAGACCCAGTACTTC. It specifies CASSQRPRGAETQYF.

CDR3 loop: CAVRDRGNTEAFF. DNA for the CDR3: TGTGCCGTACGGGACAGGGGTAACACTGAAGCTTTCTTT. This chain connects TRBV6-6 to TRBJ1-1; 10 bases map to TRBD1. CDR3 size: 13 residues. V lost 11 bases and J lost 2; bases outside the gene matches: 5. The germline CDR1 and CDR2 sequences are MNHNY and SVGAGI (reference sequence).

This clonotype was observed many times. The chain recombines TRBV5-1 with TRBJ2-3, with TRBD2 identical over 14 bases. The CDR3 is 19 amino acids. V shed 0 bases, J shed 5 bases, and the junction held 11 bases outside the gene matches. The V gene's germline CDR1 is SGHRS and CDR2 YFSETQ. The CDR3 coding sequence is TGCGCCAGCAGCTTGGGCTCCAAGACTAGCGGGGGGGCGAAAGATACGCAGTATTTT. Residues: CASSLGSKTSGGAKDTQYF.

V is TRBV12-3 or TRBV12-4 and J is TRBJ2-4, with no clear D. The DNA matches TRBJ2-7 better at its end, which makes the J call doubtful. The CDR3 runs 14 residues. CDR3: CASSPFWVEYEQYF. In nucleotides, the CDR3 is TGTGCCAGCAGCCCCTTCTGGGTAGAATACGAGCAGTACTTC.